Listed below are T cell receptor beta chains from one sample, sequenced in a study of T cell responses to AZD1222 COVID-19 vaccine. Using immunoSEQ multiplex PCR, the repertoire was profiled, and TCRdb retains in-frame clones only, with some absent. The table has approximately 140,000 clones, roughly nine tenths seen once. The material sequenced was peripheral blood, taken on day 0 of AZD1222 vaccination. The origin of the receptors is an adult in good health. Each CDR3 is given with its conserved first and last residue. A D gene is named only where the DNA matches it firmly.

V,J,D,DNA,CDR3
TRBV24-1,TRBJ1-2,TRBD1,TGTGCCACCAGTGATCCGACAGGGAGAGGGTATGGCTACACCTTC,CATSDPTGRGYGYTF
TRBV4-1,TRBJ1-2,NA,TGCGCCAGCAGCCAAGTTACTACAGGGTACTATGGCTACACCTTC,CASSQVTTGYYGYTF
TRBV2,TRBJ1-1,NA,TGTGCCAGCAGTGAGGGGCACAGGAACACTGAAGCTTTCTTT,CASSEGHRNTEAFF
TRBV19,TRBJ2-6,NA,TGTGCCAGTACGGACGGACGCTCTGGGGCCAACGTCCTGACTTTC,CASTDGRSGANVLTF
TRBV28,TRBJ2-5,NA,TGTGCCAGCACCCCAGGGCCCCAGGGCCAGGCCCAGTACTTC,CASTPGPQGQAQYF
TRBV29-1,TRBJ1-2,NA,TGCAGCGTTGAAGTTGGCAGGGGTGTTGGAGGCTACACCTTC,CSVEVGRGVGGYTF
TRBV7-9,TRBJ1-5,NA,TGTGCCAGCAGCTTAAGCCTGGGTCAGCCCCAGCATTTT,CASSLSLGQPQHF
TRBV7-2,TRBJ2-5,TRBD2,TGTGCCAGCAGCCCACCGGGGCTAGCGGTCCAAGAGACCCAGTACTTC,CASSPPGLAVQETQYF
TRBV12-5,TRBJ2-1,NA,TGTGCTAGTGCCAAGGGGGGCAGTACGTACAATGAGCAGTTCTTC,CASAKGGSTYNEQFF
TRBV10-3,TRBJ2-2,NA,TGTGCCATCGGTCGACCGCGGGTCGACACCGGGGAGCTGTTTTTT,CAIGRPRVDTGELFF